This T cell receptor (beta chain) came from a study of identical twins. This CDR3 comprises 13 residues. Trimming took 8 bases from V and 1 from J, leaving 10 bases between them. Germline-derived CDR1 and CDR2 are LNHNV and YYDKDF (reference sequence). Each CDR3 protein gets one entry after TCRdb re-called the 5' RACE reads with MiXCR. The sample lists about 1.7 million distinct CDR3 sequences, around a third seen once, with 0.25% to 0.3% in the top ten. This rearrangement joins TRBV15 to TRBJ2-3; tentative D call: TRBD2 (6 bases). This TCR came from a newborn girl in good health. The sequencing sample was made of cord blood. In DNA form, the CDR3 reads TGTGCCACCCGGGACTTAGGCACAGATACGCAGTATTTT. It translates to CATRDLGTDTQYF. Combining the CDR3 with reference TRBV15 and TRBJ2-3 gives the whole variable domain DAMVIQNPRYQVTQFGKPVTLSCSQTLNHNVMYWYQQKSSQAPKLLFHYYDKDFNNEADTPDNFQSRRPNTSFCFLDIRSPGLGDTAMYLCATRDLGTDTQYFGPGTRLTVL.